This TCR beta chain came from a study of T cells in Graves' hyperthyroidism and ophthalmopathy. Study summary: Peripheral blood collection took place at initial diagnosis, before any treatment. Overall study findings and caveats: Median prediction lead before ophthalmopathy onset was 5.5 to 7 months with the model.

Germline V gene lookup returns CDR1 LGHDT and CDR2 YNNKEL (reference sequence). The CDR3 consists of 12 residues. Trimming stripped 4 bases from V and 1 base from J, with 2 bases between. The table lists this clonotype with many counts. Its target is unknown. RNA transcripts yielded amplified TCR beta CDR3 regions. Primed by the HTBI set, a first-round RT-PCR was run on the TCR CDR3. TCRdb independently ran MiXCR on the multiplex PCR reads; one entry per CDR3 protein. The table has 600,000 to 850,000 distinct CDR3 sequences, over 15% seen once. Sample: blood. V usage is TRBV3-1 and J usage is TRBJ2-1; the D is unclear. The sequence was collected from a woman between 50 and 59 years old with Graves' hyperthyroidism that later progressed to Graves' ophthalmopathy. CDR3: CASSLSYNEQFF. CDR3 DNA: TGTGCCAGCAGCCTATCCTACAATGAGCAGTTCTTC.